The 26 T cell receptor beta chains below all came from one sample that was sequenced in a study of Ad26.COV2.S vaccination and SARS-CoV-2 variants. Only in-frame clones appear in the TCRdb table, and some are missing; sequencing was by immunoSEQ multiplex PCR. This table has about 250,000 clones, approximately 89% appearing once. Described treatment: some 19 received Ad26.COV2.S at low or high dose, single or two shots; about 5 received placebo; per-sample allocation not given. Day 63 after the first vaccine or placebo injection was the time point for sampling. Sequenced here: peripheral blood, sampled in a trial of Ad26.COV2.S vaccine versus placebo. These receptors all stem from a person between 18 and 59 years old who received the Ad26.COV2.S COVID-19 vaccine or a placebo.

In this sample, this clone turned up a few times. J is TRBJ1-1 and V is TRBV10-3, with 7 bases fitting TRBD1. Germline CDR1 is ENHRY and CDR2 is SYGVKD. CDR3 size: 16 residues. The junction had 8 bases not matched to a gene; V was cut back by 2 bases and J by 2 bases. The CDR3 DNA sequence: TGTGCCATCAGTGAGCCAAGGGACAGAGTAAACACTGAAGCTTTCTTT. Translating it yields CAISEPRDRVNTEAFF.

The chain combines TRBV30 with TRBJ2-4, with 8 positions matching TRBD1. J gave up 6 bases and V 0 bases, and 7 bases lay outside the gene matches. This CDR3 is 15 amino acids long. From germline, CDR1 is GTSNPN and CDR2 SVGIG (reference sequence). The CDR3 loop is CAWSVHQGAANIQYF. CDR3 DNA: TGTGCCTGGAGTGTACATCAGGGGGCGGCAAACATTCAGTACTTC.

The rearrangement joins TRBV5-1 to TRBJ1-3; 9 positions match TRBD1. J was trimmed by 2 bases and V by 0 bases; bases with no gene match: 3. The CDR3 has 16 amino acids. Germline CDR1 reads SGHRS; CDR2 reads YFSETQ. For the CDR3, the DNA is TGCGCCAGCAGCTTGGAGGGACAGGGCACTGGAAACACCATATATTTT. This encodes CASSLEGQGTGNTIYF.

Comments on this clone: The sample carries other DNA sequences with the same CDR3. The rearrangement links TRBV18 to TRBJ2-2; 12 nucleotides agree with TRBD2. The germline V gene has CDR1 KGHSH and CDR2 LQKENI. The ends lost 3 bases at V and 4 bases at J; junction bases unmatched: 6. This CDR3 is built from 17 residues. CDR3 nucleotide sequence: TGTGCCAGCTCACCTCCGGGACTAGCGGGCGGCACCGGGGAGCTGTTTTTT. The encoded protein is CASSPPGLAGGTGELFF.

The V call is TRBV7-3, the J call TRBJ2-1; D possibly matches TRBD1 or TRBD2 (5 bases each). This CDR3 is built from 14 residues. Germline lookup yields CDR1 SGHTA and CDR2 FQGTGA. With 1 base removed from V and 4 bases from J, the gap between germline ends came to 8 bases. CDR3 sequence reads: CASSLNGGYNEQFF. The CDR3 DNA sequence: TGTGCCAGCAGCTTAAATGGGGGATACAATGAGCAGTTCTTC.

The chain combines TRBV27 with TRBJ1-3, with a weak D call TRBD1 (5 bases). The V and J ends lost 3 bases and 2 bases respectively, with 8 bases between them. The CDR3 covers 14 residues. Germline V CDR1 and CDR2: MNHEY, SMNVEV (reference sequence). Here the CDR3 DNA reads TGTGCCAGCAGTTTGGAGGGGCCTGGAAACACCATATATTTT. Amino acid sequence: CASSLEGPGNTIYF.

The chain is built from TRBV7-2 and TRBJ2-3; 12 bases fit TRBD2. With 4 bases clipped from V and 6 bases from J, the junction kept 8 bases outside the gene matches. The CDR3 loop spans 16 amino acids. CDR1 is SGHTA, CDR2 FQGNSA, per germline. For the CDR3, the DNA is TGTGCCAGCAGCTCCCGGACTAGCGGGGTGGTGGATACGCAGTATTTT. Translation gives CASSSRTSGVVDTQYF. The full variable domain, rest sourced from reference TRBV7-2 and TRBJ2-3, is GAGVSQSPSNKVTEKGKDVELRCDPISGHTALYWYRQSLGQGLEFLIYFQGNSAPDKSGLPSDRFSAERTGGSVSTLTIQRTQQEDSAVYLCASSSRTSGVVDTQYFGPGTRLTVL.

A few counts support this clone. The chain has TRBV9 and TRBJ1-5; no reliable D call. This CDR3 is 15 amino acids long. Trimming cost V 4 bases and J 1 base, with 12 bases left between them. The germline CDR1 and CDR2 sequences are SGDLS and YYNGEE. Written as DNA, the CDR3 is TGTGCCAGCAGCCTTGAGGGTAAGAGCAATCAGCCCCAGCATTTT. The encoded protein is CASSLEGKSNQPQHF.

The rearrangement uses TRBV7-9 and TRBJ1-1; D not resolved. Germline CDR1 reads SEHNR; CDR2 reads FQNEAQ (reference sequence). Trimming took 1 base from V and 9 from J, leaving 12 bases between them. The CDR3 consists of 13 residues. The CDR3 DNA reads TGTGCCAGCAGCTTAGTATTCAGTCCCAAAGCTTTCTTT. Protein product: CASSLVFSPKAFF.

This chain uses TRBV7-2 with TRBJ2-7, with 7 positions matching TRBD2. The CDR3 contains 15 residues. With V trimmed by 0 bases and J by 3 bases, 5 bases remained unmatched. CDR1 SGHTA and CDR2 FQGNSA come from the germline V gene. The CDR3 DNA reads TGTGCCAGCAGCTTAGCGGGGGGGTCTGGCTACGAGCAGTACTTC. The encoded protein is CASSLAGGSGYEQYF. The variable domain in full, with the rest retrieved from reference TRBV7-2 and TRBJ2-7, is GAGVSQSPSNKVTEKGKDVELRCDPISGHTALYWYRQSLGQGLEFLIYFQGNSAPDKSGLPSDRFSAERTGGSVSTLTIQRTQQEDSAVYLCASSLAGGSGYEQYFGPGTRLTVT.

The DNA of the CDR3 is TGTGCCAGCAGCTTCAGGGGAGGGACCGGGGAGCTGTTTTTT. It is translated as CASSFRGGTGELFF. This rearrangement joins TRBV11-1 to TRBJ2-2; possibly TRBD2 for D (7 bases). The CDR3 is 14 residues long. V was cut by 3 bases and J by 5 bases, with 10 bases left in between. Germline V gene data show CDR1 as SGHAT and CDR2 as FQDESV (reference sequence).

Only one count was recorded for this clone. The chain employs TRBV2 and TRBJ2-1; TRBD2 matches 9 bases. The CDR3 is made up of 16 amino acids. Per germline, CDR1 SNHLY and CDR2 FYNNEI. V shed 8 bases, J shed 6 bases, and the junction held 14 bases outside the gene matches. The CDR3 protein is CASVLSGRALSNEQFF. DNA of the CDR3: TGTGCCAGCGTTCTTAGCGGGAGAGCGCTCTCCAATGAGCAGTTCTTC.

The chain has TRBV7-2 and TRBJ1-1; TRBD1 might be the D (6 bases). V was cut by 3 bases and J by 7 bases, with 12 bases left in between. Germline CDR1 SGHTA, CDR2 FQGNSA. CDR3 length: 13 residues. The CDR3 protein is CASSFAGDLEAFF. The CDR3 bases are TGTGCCAGCAGCTTCGCAGGGGACCTTGAAGCTTTCTTT.

This chain joins TRBV5-4 and TRBJ1-2, with D possibly TRBD1 on 5 matching bases. V lost 0 bases, J lost 8 bases, and 14 bases lay in between. From germline, CDR1 is SGHNT and CDR2 YYREEE (reference sequence). The CDR3 has 14 amino acids. The CDR3 reads CASSLGQGKEGYTF. Here the CDR3 DNA reads TGTGCCAGCAGCTTGGGCCAGGGAAAGGAGGGCTACACCTTC.

V and J are TRBV9 and TRBJ1-1; possible D gene TRBD1, 6 bases. The CDR3 consists of 13 residues. The germline CDR1 and CDR2 sequences are SGDLS and YYNGEE. V was clipped by 4 bases and J by 7 bases, with 14 bases between them. CDR3 region: CASSPQAGVEAFF. The CDR3 DNA reads TGTGCCAGCAGCCCCCAAGCAGGGGTTGAAGCTTTCTTT. Full variable domain (outside the CDR3, taken from reference TRBV9 and TRBJ1-1): DSGVTQTPKHLITATGQRVTLRCSPRSGDLSVYWYQQSLDQGLQFLIQYYNGEERAKGNILERFSAQQFPDLHSELNLSSLELGDSALYFCASSPQAGVEAFFGQGTRLTVV.

The chain uses TRBV27 and TRBJ1-6; unclear D gene. V was shortened by 8 bases and J by 0 bases, with 5 bases between the two germline ends. The CDR3 covers 13 residues. Per germline, CDR1 MNHEY and CDR2 SMNVEV (reference sequence). The CDR3 nucleotides are TGTGCCAGCGGCAGCTCCTATAATTCACCCCTCCACTTT. It codes for CASGSSYNSPLHF.

V usage is TRBV18 and J usage is TRBJ2-7; 9 bases align to TRBD2. V was pared by 1 base and J by 0 bases, with 1 base of the junction left unmatched. The CDR3 is 15 amino acids. CDR1 and CDR2 (germline): KGHSH, LQKENI. The CDR3 coding sequence is TGTGCCAGCTCACCACTAGCGGGGGCCTCCTACGAGCAGTACTTC. Its protein product is CASSPLAGASYEQYF. Full variable domain (outside the CDR3, taken from reference TRBV18 and TRBJ2-7): NAGVMQNPRHLVRRRGQEARLRCSPMKGHSHVYWYRQLPEEGLKFMVYLQKENIIDESGMPKERFSAEFPKEGPSILRIQQVVRGDSAAYFCASSPLAGASYEQYFGPGTRLTVT.

The chain couples TRBV5-4 to TRBJ2-7; tentative D call: TRBD1 (6 bases). Trimming shortened V by 5 bases and J by 3 bases, and 18 bases separated the two germline ends. CDR3 length: 15 amino acids. CDR1 is SGHNT and CDR2 is YYREEE in the germline V gene (reference sequence). The chain's CDR3 is CASSLGAGSLYEQYF. Written as DNA, the CDR3 is TGTGCCAGCAGTCTGGGGGCAGGGAGCCTCTACGAGCAGTACTTC.

The chain has TRBV12-3 or TRBV12-4 and TRBJ2-7; D gene uncertain. The germline V and J ends were trimmed by 5 bases and 1 base, with 6 bases remaining between them. The length of the CDR3 is 12 residues. CDR3 DNA sequence: TGTGCCAGCAGTGGGTGGTCCTACGAGCAGTACTTC. It translates to CASSGWSYEQYF.

The V and J genes are TRBV21-1 and TRBJ2-7. TRBV21-1 is a pseudogene. This CDR3 has 15 residues. CDR3 loop: CASSKAGGCTCEQYF. CDR3 bases: TGTGCCAGCAGCAAAGCTGGGGGTTGCACCTGCGAGCAGTACTTC.

The V call is TRBV6-1, the J call TRBJ1-1, with D possibly being TRBD1 (6 bases). The germline V gene encodes CDR1 MNHNS and CDR2 SASEGT. The CDR3 extends over 14 amino acids. V lost 1 base and J lost 7, with 13 bases in between. CDR3 loop: CASSEGGHSGEAFF. In nucleotides, the CDR3 is TGTGCCAGCAGTGAAGGGGGGCACTCGGGTGAAGCTTTCTTT.

This clone showed up many times. The rearrangement joins TRBV5-6 to TRBJ1-2; D remains unclear. The CDR3 extends over 12 amino acids. Germline CDR1 reads SGHDT; CDR2 reads YYEEEE. V was clipped by 2 bases and J by 4 bases, with 6 bases between them. DNA for the CDR3: TGTGCCAGCAGCTTCTTCGCCTATGGCTACACCTTC. Its translation: CASSFFAYGYTF.

Note on this clone: Additional DNA sequences in this sample encode the identical CDR3. V and J are TRBV20-1 and TRBJ1-2; D is undetermined. Trimming removed 0 bases at V and 7 bases at J, with 6 bases between. Germline values: CDR1 DFQATT, CDR2 SNEGSKA (reference sequence). CDR3 size: 11 residues. The CDR3 DNA reads TGCAGTGCTAGAGAGCGGGGTGGCTACACCTTC. It translates to CSARERGGYTF.

This clone was detected ten times or more. J is TRBJ1-1 and V is TRBV5-1; D possibly corresponds to TRBD1 (5 bases). Deletions cut 0 bases from V and 0 bases from J, with 12 bases between. Germline assignment: CDR1 SGHRS and CDR2 YFSETQ. The CDR3 covers 16 residues. For the CDR3, the DNA is TGCGCCAGCAGCTTGGTGTCCAGGGCTTTGAACACTGAAGCTTTCTTT. Translating it yields CASSLVSRALNTEAFF.

This chain links TRBV24-1 with TRBJ1-1; 8 bases are shared with TRBD1. Looked up from germline, CDR1 is KGHDR and CDR2 is SFDVKD. This CDR3 is built from 16 residues. The ends lost 3 bases at V and 3 bases at J; junction bases unmatched: 8. This CDR3 is CATSDRIRGRDTEAFF. For the CDR3, the DNA is TGTGCCACCAGTGATCGAATCAGGGGGCGAGACACTGAAGCTTTCTTT.

This clone has just one count. The chain uses TRBV2 and TRBJ2-1; 7 bases line up with TRBD2. Germline values: CDR1 SNHLY, CDR2 FYNNEI. The length of the CDR3 is 15 residues. Losses at the gene ends were 2 bases for V and 0 bases for J; bases not matched to a gene: 1. The CDR3 sequence: CASSELAASYNEQFF. CDR3 nucleotide sequence: TGTGCCAGCAGTGAACTAGCGGCCTCCTACAATGAGCAGTTCTTC.